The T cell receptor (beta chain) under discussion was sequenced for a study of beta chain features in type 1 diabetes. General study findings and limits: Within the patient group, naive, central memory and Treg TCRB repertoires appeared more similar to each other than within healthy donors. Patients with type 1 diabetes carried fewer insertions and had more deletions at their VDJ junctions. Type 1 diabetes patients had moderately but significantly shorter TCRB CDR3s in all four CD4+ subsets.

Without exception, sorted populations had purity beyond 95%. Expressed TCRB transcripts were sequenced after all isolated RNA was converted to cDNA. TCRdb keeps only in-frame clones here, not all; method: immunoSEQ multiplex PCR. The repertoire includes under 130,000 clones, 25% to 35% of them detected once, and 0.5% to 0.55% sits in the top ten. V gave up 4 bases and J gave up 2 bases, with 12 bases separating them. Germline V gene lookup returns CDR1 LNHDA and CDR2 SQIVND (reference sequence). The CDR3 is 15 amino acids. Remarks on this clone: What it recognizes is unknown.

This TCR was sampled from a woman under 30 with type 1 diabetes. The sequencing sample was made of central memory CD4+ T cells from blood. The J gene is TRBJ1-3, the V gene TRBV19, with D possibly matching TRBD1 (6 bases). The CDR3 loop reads CASSRGQSTGNTIYF. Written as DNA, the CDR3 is TGTGCCAGTAGTAGAGGACAGTCCACTGGAAACACCATATATTTT. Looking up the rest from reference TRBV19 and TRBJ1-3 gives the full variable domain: DGGITQSPKYLFRKEGQNVTLSCEQNLNHDAMYWYRQDPGQGLRLIYYSQIVNDFQKGDIAEGYSVSREKKESFPLTVTSAQKNPTAFYLCASSRGQSTGNTIYFGEGSWLTVV.